This is a list of T cell receptor beta chains from one sample in a study of T-cell memory formation after mild COVID-19. TCRdb independently ran MiXCR on the 5' RACE reads; one entry per CDR3 protein. This repertoire shows approximately 410,000 distinct CDR3 sequences, around a quarter found once; its top ten account for around 13%. The specimen was PBMCs or a T cell subset sorted from them (not recorded which). The receptors come from an adult woman who had mild COVID-19 (a few samples of this study predate the infection). Cell type and time point are not known. The CDR3 runs from the conserved cysteine through the conserved F or W. D genes are given only for firm matches. Some rows have no size entry. The others give once, few or many, or a class for an expanded clone.

TRBJ1-2	TRBV19	.	TRBD1	TGTGCCAGCAGGAAAGACAGGGTGGAGTATGGCTACACCTTC	CASRKDRVEYGYTF
TRBJ2-1	TRBV12-3/TRBV12-4	.	.	TGTGCCAGCAGTTTTGGCCGTCGGGAGAGCTCCTACAATGAGCAGTTCTTC	CASSFGRRESSYNEQFF
TRBJ1-2	TRBV7-9	.	.	TGTGCCAGCAGCTTATTAGTGACGTCGACATCCCCTAACTATGGCTACACCTTC	CASSLLVTSTSPNYGYTF
TRBJ2-5	TRBV4-3	few	.	TGCGCCAGCAGCCAAGGAGGGTCTGGAGAAGAGACCCAGTACTTC	CASSQGGSGEETQYF
TRBJ2-1	TRBV9	once	.	TGTGCCAGCAGCGTAGGTAGTGAGCAGTTCTTC	CASSVGSEQFF
TRBJ2-7	TRBV21-1	.	.	TGTGCCAGCAGCAAAGCTCCGGGACTGGAGCAGTACTTC	CASSKAPGLEQYF
TRBJ2-2	TRBV7-6	few	TRBD2	TGTGCCAGCAGCTTAGTCGGAACAGCGGGGGCCGGGGAGCTGTTTTTT	CASSLVGTAGAGELFF
TRBJ2-1	TRBV6-5	.	TRBD2	TGTGCCAGCAGTTACTCCGGGACGGGGGGTGAGCAGTTCTTC	CASSYSGTGGEQFF
TRBJ1-2	TRBV29-1	.	TRBD1	TGCAGCGCCGCAAGAGGGACAGGGCCGGACTATGGCTACACCTTC	CSAARGTGPDYGYTF
TRBJ1-2	TRBV6-4	.	.	TGTGCCAGCAGTGACTCCGGCGGGATCTATGGCTACACCTTC	CASSDSGGIYGYTF
TRBJ2-1	TRBV5-5	.	.	TGTGCCAGCAGCTTGGTCGCGGGCACCTACAATGAGCAGTTCTTC	CASSLVAGTYNEQFF
TRBJ2-7	TRBV24-1	.	.	TGTGCCACCAGTGACTCTCAGAGAGGAGACGAGCAGTACTTC	CATSDSQRGDEQYF
TRBJ1-1	TRBV7-6	few	.	TGTGCCAGCAGCTCACCCGCCTCGGAGGCAGGAAGGTTGAACACTGAAGCTTTCTTT	CASSSPASEAGRLNTEAFF
TRBJ2-5	TRBV7-3	few	TRBD2	TGTGCCAGCAGCCTAACCCCTCTAGCGGGAGGCGAGACCCAGTACTTC	CASSLTPLAGGETQYF
TRBJ1-2	TRBV20-1	.	TRBD1	TGCAGTGCTAGAGTTGTGAGGGGACAGGGTGGTGGCTATGGCTACACCTTC	CSARVVRGQGGGYGYTF
TRBJ2-5	TRBV5-1	few	TRBD1	TGCGCCAGCAGCTACAGGGGGACCCGCCAAGAGACCCAGTACTTC	CASSYRGTRQETQYF
TRBJ1-1	TRBV11-2	.	.	TGTGCCAGCAGCTCCAACGGACAGTACTCGTACCTGAACACTGAAGCTTTCTTT	CASSSNGQYSYLNTEAFF
TRBJ2-7	TRBV29-1	.	.	TGCAGCGCTGCGGGAAGCAGGGAGCAGTACTTC	CSAAGSREQYF